Listed here is a single TCR beta chain. Clones were sequenced by immunoSEQ multiplex PCR, and TCRdb holds only the in-frame ones, with some missing. The sample lists some 91,000 clones, roughly 90% occurring once. The data belong to a study of T cell responses to AZD1222 COVID-19 vaccine. Sequenced material: peripheral blood, taken on day 0 of AZD1222 vaccination. The sequence was obtained from an adult in good health.

In DNA, the CDR3 is TGTGCCAGCAGCCCGGGGGTCACTGAAGCTTTCTTT. Translated, it gives CASSPGVTEAFF. V is TRBV3-1 (or the pseudogene TRBV3-2) and J is TRBJ1-1; a possible D gene is TRBD1 (5 bases). The CDR3 has 12 amino acids. Trimming cost V 4 bases and J 4 bases, with 7 bases left between them. In germline, CDR1 is LGHDT, CDR2 YNNKEL (reference sequence).